This T cell receptor (beta chain) was captured in a study of blood T cells in healthy people across ages. Study-level findings and limits: A roughly linear fall in TCR beta diversity per million T cells was seen with increasing age.

This clonotype was counted between two and nine times. Its antigen is currently unknown. CDR1 and CDR2 (germline): SGHRS, YFSETQ. The CDR3 runs 15 residues. J was trimmed by 7 bases and V by 0 bases; bases with no gene match: 4. A sample-barcoded 5' primer and a J-beta primer mix were used in a second PCR of about 7 to 12 cycles. CDR3-containing paired-end reads numbered at least 2.5 million in each sample. TCRdb used MiXCR to reprocess the 5' RACE reads, holding one entry per CDR3 protein. The sample lists about 1.8 million distinct CDR3 sequences, about 50% occurring once. This sequence originates from a woman aged 35 to 49 in good health. The chain couples TRBV5-1 to TRBJ2-1; 10 bases align to TRBD2. The sample consisted of blood. The CDR3 region has the DNA TGCGCCAGCAGCTTGGTCCAGCGGGGGGGAAATGAGCAGTTCTTC. The encoded protein is CASSLVQRGGNEQFF.